These 5 T cell receptor beta chains share one sample of origin, sequenced in a study of glioma-infiltrating T cells after dendritic cell vaccination listed by TCRdb under 2016. The library was produced with the immunoSEQ multiplex PCR assay. In its TCRdb copy, this immuneACCESS table keeps in-frame sequences only and misses some clones. Where compared with another copy, unresolved V genes explain less than half of these, and the others have no known cause. This sample has about 65,000 clones in its table, and roughly nine tenths of those were observed once. The top ten clonotypes cover under 14% of the sample. The time point label, as the study defines it: after dendritic cell vaccination, including at tumor progression/relapse. Sequenced material: blood, taken after dendritic cell vaccination. The receptors were gathered from a human donor with glioblastoma.

The V call is TRBV19, the J call TRBJ2-1; 10 bases agree with TRBD2. With V trimmed by 7 bases and J by 2 bases, 11 bases remained unmatched. The CDR3 is 17 residues long. Germline CDR1 is LNHDA and CDR2 is SQIVND (reference sequence). Here the CDR3 reads CASNRASGSWAYNEQFF. In DNA form, the CDR3 reads TGTGCCAGTAACCGGGCTAGCGGGAGTTGGGCCTACAATGAGCAGTTCTTC.

A single count supports this clone. The chain recombines TRBV19 with TRBJ1-5; D is unresolved. CDR1 and CDR2 from the germline V gene are LNHDA and SQIVND (reference sequence). Trimming removed 1 base at V and 3 bases at J, with 10 bases between. The CDR3 runs to 15 residues. The CDR3 here is CASSIGHGNNQPQHF. In DNA, the CDR3 is TGTGCCAGTAGTATAGGACATGGCAACAATCAGCCCCAGCATTTT.

The chain links TRBV9 to TRBJ2-1, with 13 bases lining up with TRBD2. This CDR3 has 16 residues. Germline-derived CDR1 and CDR2 are SGDLS and YYNGEE. J lost 10 bases, V lost 4 bases, and 11 bases had no gene match. DNA of the CDR3: TGTGCCAGCAGCTCTTCGGGACTAGCGGGGAATATAGAGCAGTTCTTC. Protein sequence: CASSSSGLAGNIEQFF.

The chain couples TRBV30 to TRBJ1-6; 10 bases align to TRBD1. The CDR3 sequence is 19 residues long. Looked up from germline, CDR1 is GTSNPN and CDR2 is SVGIG (reference sequence). With V trimmed by 3 bases and J by 7 bases, 18 bases remained unmatched. CDR3 nucleotides: TGTGCCTGGAGGAAAAGGTTGGGACAGGGGCTAATTTCGAATTCACCCCTCCACTTT. Translating it yields CAWRKRLGQGLISNSPLHF.

The chain couples TRBV7-2 to TRBJ1-1; the D is unclear. This CDR3 is built from 13 residues. Between the trimmed V and J ends, which lost 4 bases and 1 base, there was a span of 7 bases. Germline V lookup: CDR1 SGHTA, CDR2 FQGNSA. The CDR3 DNA is TGTGCCAGCAGCTATGAGAGGAACACTGAAGCTTTCTTT. Amino acid sequence: CASSYERNTEAFF.